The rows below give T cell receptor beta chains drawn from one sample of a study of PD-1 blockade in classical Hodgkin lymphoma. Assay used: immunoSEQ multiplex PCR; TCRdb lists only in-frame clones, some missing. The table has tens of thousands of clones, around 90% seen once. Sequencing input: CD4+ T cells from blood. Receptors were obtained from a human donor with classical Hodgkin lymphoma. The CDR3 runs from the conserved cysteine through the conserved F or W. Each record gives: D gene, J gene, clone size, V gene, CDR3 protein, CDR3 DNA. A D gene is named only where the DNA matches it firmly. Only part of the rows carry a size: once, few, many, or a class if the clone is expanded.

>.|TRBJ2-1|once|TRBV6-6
CASSYERARYNEQFF
TGTGCCAGCAGTTACGAGCGGGCCCGTTACAATGAGCAGTTCTTC
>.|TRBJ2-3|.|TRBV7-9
CASSLRGRVDLRDTQYF
TGTGCCAGCAGCTTGAGGGGCAGGGTTGACCTCAGGGATACGCAGTATTTT
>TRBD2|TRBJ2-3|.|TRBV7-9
CASSRGLAGPSLSTDTQYF
TGTGCCAGCAGCCGGGGACTAGCGGGCCCCAGCCTCAGTACAGATACGCAGTATTTT
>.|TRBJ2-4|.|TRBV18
CASSPPVTRNIQYF
TGTGCCAGCTCACCACCGGTGACTAGAAACATTCAGTACTTC
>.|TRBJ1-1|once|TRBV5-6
CASSSRTVKNTEAFF
TGTGCCAGCAGCTCGAGGACGGTTAAGAACACTGAAGCTTTCTTT
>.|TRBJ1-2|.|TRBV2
CASSERGGMGYTF
TGTGCCAGCAGTGAAAGGGGGGGAATGGGCTACACCTTC
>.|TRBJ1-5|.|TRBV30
CAWSREINQPQHF
TGTGCCTGGAGTCGGGAGATCAATCAGCCCCAGCATTTT
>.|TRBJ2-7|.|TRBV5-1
CASSRPSYEQYF
TGCGCCAGCAGCCGACCGAGTTACGAGCAGTACTTC
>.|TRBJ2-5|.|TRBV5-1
CASSLKGETQYF
TGCGCCAGCAGCTTGAAAGGGGAGACCCAGTACTTC
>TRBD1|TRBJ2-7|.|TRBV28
CASSRQGPGTYEQYF
TGTGCCAGCAGTCGACAGGGCCCCGGGACCTACGAGCAGTACTTC
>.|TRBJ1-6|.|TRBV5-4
CASSLGGAGRNSPLHF
TGTGCCAGCAGCTTGGGAGGAGCAGGGAGGAATTCACCCCTCCACTTT
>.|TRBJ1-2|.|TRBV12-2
CASRPDTYGYTF
TGTGCAAGTCGACCCGACACCTATGGCTACACCTTC
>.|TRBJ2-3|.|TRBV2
CASSDRPPHKYF
TGTGCCAGCAGTGACAGACCCCCGCACAAGTATTTT
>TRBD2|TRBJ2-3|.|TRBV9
CASSVEVAGGLDTQYF
TGTGCCAGCAGCGTAGAGGTAGCGGGAGGGCTGGATACGCAGTATTTT
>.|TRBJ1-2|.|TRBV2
CASSAGVGGYGYTF
TGTGCCAGCAGTGCTGGGGTGGGTGGGTATGGCTACACCTTC
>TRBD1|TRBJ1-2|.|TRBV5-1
CASSLEGAYYGYTF
TGCGCCAGCAGCTTAGAGGGGGCCTACTATGGCTACACCTTC
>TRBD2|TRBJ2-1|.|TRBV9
CASSPVGSGAPNEQFF
TGTGCCAGCAGCCCGGTAGGTAGCGGGGCCCCGAATGAGCAGTTCTTC
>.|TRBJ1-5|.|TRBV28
CASSGNQPQHF
TGTGCCAGCAGTGGCAATCAGCCCCAGCATTTT
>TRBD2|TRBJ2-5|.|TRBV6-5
CASSLTREGETQYF
TGTGCCAGCAGTCTGACCAGGGAGGGGGAGACCCAGTACTTC
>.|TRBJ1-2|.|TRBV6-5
CASSYSRGTYGYTF
TGTGCCAGCAGTTACTCTAGAGGGACCTATGGCTACACCTTC
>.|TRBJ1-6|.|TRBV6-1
CASLRDNNSPLHF
TGTGCCAGCCTCCGGGACAATAATTCACCCCTCCACTTT
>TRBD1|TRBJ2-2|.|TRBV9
CASSVSRGLGTGELFF
TGTGCCAGCAGCGTAAGCAGGGGGTTGGGTACCGGGGAGCTGTTTTTT
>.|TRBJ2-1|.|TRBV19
CASSPFRGGNEQFF
TGTGCCAGTAGCCCCTTCAGGGGAGGCAATGAGCAGTTCTTC
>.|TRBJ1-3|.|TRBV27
CASRFISGNTIYF
TGTGCCAGCAGGTTTATCTCTGGAAACACCATATATTTT
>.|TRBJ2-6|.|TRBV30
CAWRLRGNLTGANVLTF
TGTGCCTGGAGGCTTAGGGGGAACCTTACTGGGGCCAACGTCCTGACTTTC
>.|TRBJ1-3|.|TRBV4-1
CASSPFRGRSGNTIYF
TGCGCCAGCAGCCCCTTTCGGGGGCGGTCTGGAAACACCATATATTTT
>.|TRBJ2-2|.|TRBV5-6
CASSLVGSGELFF
TGTGCCAGCAGCTTGGTGGGATCCGGGGAGCTGTTTTTT
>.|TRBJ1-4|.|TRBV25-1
CASSAPTNEKLFF
TGTGCCAGCAGTGCCCCAACTAATGAAAAACTGTTTTTT